This T cell receptor beta chain was obtained from a study of CD8 T cells in Susac syndrome. Points on this clonotype: Its antigen remains unidentified.

TCR beta sequencing covered blood CD8+ and CD4+ T cells. Both CD4+ and CD8+ T cells were negatively isolated, and TEMRA cells underwent FACS enrichment. Overall study findings and caveats: That the number of individuals in its TCR sequencing and HLA analysis was relatively small was acknowledged by the study.

After extraction with the RNeasy kit, 0.5 to 1 ug of the RNA was reverse transcribed using random hexamers. The authors amplified TCR beta CDR3 across 54 Vbeta and 13 Jbeta using immunoSEQ multiplex PCR. Each CDR3 protein gets one entry after TCRdb re-called the immunoSEQ multiplex PCR reads with MiXCR. The sample has a few hundred thousand distinct CDR3 sequences; around 85% are singletons. The V gene's germline CDR1 is SGHVS and CDR2 FQNEAQ. This CDR3 has 16 amino acids. The V gene end was trimmed by 1 base and the J gene end by 4 bases; junction bases not matched to a gene: 5. Sequencing was carried out using CD8+ T cells from PBMCs. The chain combines TRBV7-8 with TRBJ2-5, with 11 bases matching TRBD2. This TCR came from a human donor with multiple sclerosis. The CDR3 spells CASSLGTSGRGETQYF. The CDR3 coding sequence is TGTGCCAGCAGCTTAGGAACTAGCGGGAGAGGAGAGACCCAGTACTTC.